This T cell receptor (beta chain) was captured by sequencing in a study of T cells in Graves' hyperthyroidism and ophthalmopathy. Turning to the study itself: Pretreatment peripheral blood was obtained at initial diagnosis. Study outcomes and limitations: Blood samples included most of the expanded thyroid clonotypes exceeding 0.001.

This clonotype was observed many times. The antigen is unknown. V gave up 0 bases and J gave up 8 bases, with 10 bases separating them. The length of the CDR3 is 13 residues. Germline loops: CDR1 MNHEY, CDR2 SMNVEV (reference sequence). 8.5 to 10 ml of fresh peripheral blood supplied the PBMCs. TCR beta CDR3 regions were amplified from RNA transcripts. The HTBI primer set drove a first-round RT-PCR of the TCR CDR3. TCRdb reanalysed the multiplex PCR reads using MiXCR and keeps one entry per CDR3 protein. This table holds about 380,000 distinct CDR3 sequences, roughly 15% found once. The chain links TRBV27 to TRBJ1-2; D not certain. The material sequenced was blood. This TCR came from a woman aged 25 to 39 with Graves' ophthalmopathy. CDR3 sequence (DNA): TGTGCCAGCAGTTTATCCGCCCTCGGAGGCTACACCTTC. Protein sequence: CASSLSALGGYTF.